In its sample, the clone carrying this T cell receptor (beta chain) was seen many times. Its target is unknown. The V end was cut by 6 bases, the J end by 0 bases, with 20 bases between. Germline V gene lookup returns CDR1 SNHLY and CDR2 FYNNEI. CDR3 length: 17 amino acids. Original processing notes: A distant-metastasis classifier for papillary thyroid cancer was built using CDR3 differences across clinicopathological groups. TCRdb recomputed clones from the PCR reads via MiXCR. The V and J calls shown here were made by TCRdb, not taken from the authors' results. The sample consists of about 16,000 clones, around 16% of them appearing once. The entry originates in a study of metastatic and nonmetastatic thyroid tumors. Overall study: Repertoires of blood and of tissue (tumor or nodule) from malignant and benign thyroid patients were compared. Notes on the study in general: Across blood and tumor, TCR beta diversity in malignant thyroid tumors was reportedly significantly higher than in benign nodules.

Ahead of thyroid surgery, no patient had received treatment of any kind. The origin of this receptor is a female donor with papillary thyroid cancer or a benign thyroid nodule (not recorded which). Some clones in this sample may be carry-over from other donors' samples. J is TRBJ1-2 and V is TRBV2; D is undetermined. The sequencing sample was made of blood. The CDR3 region has the DNA TGTGCCAGCAGGCGGACGAGAAGTGAGGTTTCTAACTATGGCTACACCTTC. Encoded protein: CASRRTRSEVSNYGYTF.